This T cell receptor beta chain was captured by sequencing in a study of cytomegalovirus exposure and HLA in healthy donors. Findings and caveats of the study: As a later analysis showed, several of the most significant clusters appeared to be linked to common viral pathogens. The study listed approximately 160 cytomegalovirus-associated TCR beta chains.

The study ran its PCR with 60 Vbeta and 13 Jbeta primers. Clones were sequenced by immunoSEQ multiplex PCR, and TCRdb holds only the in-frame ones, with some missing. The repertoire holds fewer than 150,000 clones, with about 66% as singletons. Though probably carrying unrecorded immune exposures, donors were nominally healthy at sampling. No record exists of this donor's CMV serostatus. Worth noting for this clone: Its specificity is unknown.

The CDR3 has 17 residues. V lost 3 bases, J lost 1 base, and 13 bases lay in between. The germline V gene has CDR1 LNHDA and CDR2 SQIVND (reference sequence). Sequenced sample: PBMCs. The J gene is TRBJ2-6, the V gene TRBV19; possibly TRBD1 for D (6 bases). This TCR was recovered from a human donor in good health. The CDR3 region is CASSIRDTTSGANVLTF. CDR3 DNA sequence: TGTGCCAGTAGTATCCGGGACACGACGTCTGGGGCCAACGTCCTGACTTTC.